A single T cell receptor beta chain is shown here with its context. This clone came up a few times. Its cognate antigen has yet to be identified. No qualities accompany the bases; no much larger clone lies one base away. Including the terminal cysteine and phenylalanine, the CDR3 comprises 14 residues. Just the 42-base CDR3 DNA is kept, in frame starting at base 1. V and J are truncated by 2 bases and 1 base respectively, leaving an intervening sequence of 7 bases. For CDR1 and CDR2, the germline V gene lists SNHLY and FYNNEI. The entry originates in a study of beta chain features in type 1 diabetes (dated by TCRdb to between 2017 and 2018). Describing the broader study: Mean age, gender distribution, total cell number and subset yield did not differ between patients and healthy donors. A total of approximately 110,000,000 sorted cells were examined across all samples, and a strong correlation was observed between cell number per subset and RNA yield. In the study, TCRB repertoires of sorted circulating CD4+ T cell subsets from recently diagnosed type 1 diabetes patients were compared with those of matched healthy donors. Regulatory and stem cell-like memory subsets were obtained from only 8 patients and about eight healthy donors, while naive and central memory subsets were obtained from all 30 or so donors. What the authors observed across the whole study: Naive, central memory and regulatory TCRB repertoires appeared more similar among patients than among healthy donors. Because cDNA rather than genomic DNA was sequenced, highly expressing activated cells could have been over-represented, although no difference in activation and CD3 levels was found between groups. HLA sub-analyses involved small numbers of individuals, so any influence of HLA type on TCRB rearrangement remained unresolved. Fewer insertions and more nucleotide deletions at VDJ recombination sites were observed in patients with type 1 diabetes, implying thymic rearrangement abnormalities. A moderate but significant shortening of TCRB CDR3 length was observed in type 1 diabetes patients in all four CD4+ subsets. Shorter templates might have been favored by PCR, but patient and control samples were amplified and corrected together, so both groups would have been affected equally by any skew.

Each donor gave one peripheral blood draw, approximately 110 mL on average, collected into heparinised tubes. Naive, central memory, regulatory and stem cell-like memory CD4+ T cells were sorted on a BD FACSAria II using a panel including CD45RO, CCR7, CD25, CD127, CD95 and CD27. Purity was above 95% for every sorted population. Right away, PBMCs were isolated by Lymphoprep density gradient centrifugation and were stained directly, with no culture step. Samples were stained and sorted in pairs, with one healthy donor and one patient per experiment, so that batch effects were minimized. All of the isolated RNA was reverse transcribed with the High Capacity cDNA Reverse Transcription Kit, so expressed TCRB transcripts were sequenced. Naive, central memory and regulatory T cell samples underwent deep immunoSEQ sequencing, averaging approximately 3.5 million total reads per sample. After sorted cells were lysed in RLT buffer, RNA was extracted with DNase-treated RNeasy Micro or Mini kits, with the choice depending on cell number. To prevent cross-contamination, each cell subset was processed individually, whereas patient and healthy donor samples were processed jointly. The immunoSEQ multiplex PCR was used to amplify TCRB sequences from cDNA, yielding 87-bp fragments that span the CDR3 region. Sequencing of the amplicons was performed on the Illumina HiSeq platform. The paper's processing steps were these. Synthetic template baselines were used to correct PCR bias computationally, reads within Hamming distance 2 were collapsed together, and singletons that could not be merged were discarded. Reads were aligned against IMGT so that V, D and J genes, CDR3 length and insertions or deletions at six rearrangement sites could be assigned. Clonotype counts were normalized to sorted cell number within each subset before computing true diversity and Gini coefficients with the tcR R package. Repertoire sharing was quantified using the overlap coefficient calculated on TCRB nucleotide sequences. As a proxy for the pre-selection repertoire, out-of-frame TCRB sequences from naive cells were analyzed. This immuneACCESS table, as held by TCRdb, lists in-frame sequences with V and J called but not all clones. Of the missing ones, under half trace to an unresolved V gene in checked studies; the others have no known cause. The D gene and trimming were derived from the DNA, and the V and J assignments and clone size from that table. This sample has around 160,000 clones in its table, and around 63% of those were observed once. Clones ranked in the top ten supply roughly 0.092% of the sample.

The TCR was taken from a young man with type 1 diabetes. The sequencing sample was made of naive CD4+ T cells from blood. What the cell subset or site label conveys for this sample: true naive CD4+ T cells. This chain is built from TRBV2 and TRBJ2-3; TRBD1 is perhaps the D gene, given 5 matching bases. The CDR3 has the sequence CASSEQGGTDTQYF. The base sequence is TGTGCCAGCAGTGAACAGGGCGGCACAGATACGCAGTATTTT.